This TCR beta chain was identified in a study of shared clonotypes between healthy human individuals. Study results and caveats: Non-shared clonotypes showed lower generation probabilities than clonotypes common to all four donors.

About this clone itself: Its antigen is not identified.

Germline-derived CDR1 and CDR2 are ENHRY and SYGVKD. With 11 bases clipped from V and 2 bases from J, the junction kept 6 bases outside the gene matches. The CDR3 is made up of 13 amino acids. Several immunoSEQ 96-well plates shared each subset's DNA, each plate a replicate. Using immunoSEQ multiplex PCR, the repertoire was profiled, and TCRdb retains in-frame clones only, with some absent. The data contain about 1.5 million clones, roughly 95% of them singletons. This receptor was obtained from a man aged 25 to 40 in good health. The sample was naive CD4+ T cells sorted from blood. Stated subset: CD45RA+ positively selected. The chain employs TRBV10-3 and TRBJ2-3, with 8 bases that match TRBD2. This CDR3 reads CAVREGLTDTQYF. The CDR3 region has the DNA TGTGCCGTTCGGGAGGGCCTCACAGATACGCAGTATTTT.